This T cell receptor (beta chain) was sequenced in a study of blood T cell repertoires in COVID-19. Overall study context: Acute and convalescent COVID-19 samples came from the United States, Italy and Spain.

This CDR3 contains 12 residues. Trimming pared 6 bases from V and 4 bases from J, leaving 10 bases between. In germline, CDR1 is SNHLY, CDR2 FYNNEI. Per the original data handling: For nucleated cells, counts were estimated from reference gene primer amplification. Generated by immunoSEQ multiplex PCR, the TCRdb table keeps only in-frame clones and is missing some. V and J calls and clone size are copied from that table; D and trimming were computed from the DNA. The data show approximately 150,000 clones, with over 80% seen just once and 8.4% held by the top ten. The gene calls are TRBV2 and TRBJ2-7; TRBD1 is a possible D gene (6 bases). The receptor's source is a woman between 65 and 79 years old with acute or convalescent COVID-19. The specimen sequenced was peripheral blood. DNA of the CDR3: TGTGCCAGCAGCGCGACAGGATACGAGCAGTACTTC. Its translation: CASSATGYEQYF.